A selection of T cell receptor beta chains follows, all from one sample in a study of T cell changes during pregnancy in multiple sclerosis. Produced via immunoSEQ multiplex PCR; TCRdb's table is partial and in-frame only. The sample records more than 65,000 clones, more than 85% being singletons. The sample here was peripheral blood, taken before pregnancy. The receptors come from a female donor with multiple sclerosis, enrolled in a pregnancy study. CDR3s include the opening cysteine and the closing phenylalanine or tryptophan. The D gene is left open where the match is weak. Where a row states a size, it is once, few, many or the class of an expanded clone; other rows omit it.

TRBD2 NA TRBJ2-2 TRBV5-1 TGCGCCAGCAGCTTGGCCCAGCCACTAGCGAGCACCGGGGAGCTGCTTTTT CASSLAQPLASTGELLF
NA NA TRBJ1-1 TRBV5-1 TGCGCCAGCAGCCCGGGAGTGAACACTGAAGCTTTCTTT CASSPGVNTEAFF
NA NA TRBJ1-5 TRBV29-1 TGCAGCGTAATAGTCGGGGATTATAGCAATCAGCCCCAGCATTTT CSVIVGDYSNQPQHF
NA NA TRBJ2-7 TRBV4-3 TGCGCCAGCAGCCACCACGGAGGTAAACCTGGTGCATACGAGCAGTACTTC CASSHHGGKPGAYEQYF
NA NA TRBJ2-7 TRBV6-5 TGTGCCAGCAGACTCCTAAAGGGGGGGGAGGGCGAGCAGTACTTC CASRLLKGGEGEQYF
TRBD1 NA TRBJ1-5 TRBV19 TGTGCCAGTAGTACAGGGACAGCTTCGAATCAGCCCCAGCATTTT CASSTGTASNQPQHF
TRBD2 NA TRBJ2-1 TRBV6-4 TGTGCCAGCAGTGAAGGCGGGGGGGACTACAATGAGCAGTTCTTC CASSEGGGDYNEQFF
TRBD1 NA TRBJ1-2 TRBV6-1 TGTGCCAGCAAACGACAGGGGAGCTATGGCTACACCTTC CASKRQGSYGYTF
NA once TRBJ2-7 TRBV5-6 TGTGCCAGCAGCTTGGTCGTTTTAGGGCAGGAGGGGAAGCAGTACTTC CASSLVVLGQEGKQYF
TRBD2 NA TRBJ2-7 TRBV6-6 TGTGCCAGCAGTTACAAAGGACTAGGGGACCACGAGCAGTACTTC CASSYKGLGDHEQYF
TRBD2 NA TRBJ2-7 TRBV6-5 TGTGCCAGCAGCACCGGGGCTAGCGGGGGGTACGAGCAGTACTTC CASSTGASGGYEQYF
NA once TRBJ1-5 TRBV7-6 TGTGCCAGCAGCGTACAGCAAAATCAGCCCCAGCATTTT CASSVQQNQPQHF
TRBD1 NA TRBJ1-3 TRBV9 TGTGCCAGCAGTCCAGACAGGGGGTCCAACACCATATATTTT CASSPDRGSNTIYF
NA NA TRBJ2-1 TRBV5-8 TGTGCCAGCAGCTTATGGGGGAGGACCTACAATGAGCAGTTCTTC CASSLWGRTYNEQFF
NA NA TRBJ1-2 TRBV5-1 TGCGCCAGCAGCATCGAAGGAGGGGTTTCGGGCTACACCTTC CASSIEGGVSGYTF
TRBD2 NA TRBJ2-2 TRBV5-1 TGCGCCAGCAGTCGACTAGCGGGAGAGTCCGGGGAGCTGTTTTTT CASSRLAGESGELFF
TRBD2 NA TRBJ2-5 TRBV5-4 TGTGCCAGCAGCTCAGCTAGCGGGGGCCCTGAGACCCAGTACTTC CASSSASGGPETQYF
TRBD1 NA TRBJ1-5 TRBV5-1 TGCGCCAGCAGCTTAGGCGGCGGGACAGGGAGGGATCAGCCCCAGCATTTT CASSLGGGTGRDQPQHF
TRBD2 NA TRBJ2-7 TRBV2 TGTGCCAGCACCCCAGGACTAGACTTCGAGCAGTACTTC CASTPGLDFEQYF
NA few TRBJ2-1 TRBV7-9 TGTGCCAGCAGCTTAAGTAGAGGGGGCAATGAGCAGTTCTTC CASSLSRGGNEQFF
NA once TRBJ1-6 TRBV5-5 TGTGCCAGCAGCCGGACCGACTACTATAATTCACCCCTCCACTTT CASSRTDYYNSPLHF
NA few TRBJ1-1 TRBV30 TGTGCCTGGACAGATAACACTGAAGCTTTCTTT CAWTDNTEAFF
TRBD1 NA TRBJ2-2 TRBV14 TGTGCCAGCAGCCGGGACAGGGTAGCCGGGGAGCTGTTTTTT CASSRDRVAGELFF
TRBD1 few TRBJ1-2 TRBV5-1 TGCGCCAGCGGTCCCGGGACAGGGACTAGTGGAACCTTC CASGPGTGTSGTF
TRBD2 NA TRBJ2-3 TRBV11-2 TGTGCCAGCAGCTCAGAGCGGGAGGGCCTTACGCAGTATTTT CASSSEREGLTQYF
TRBD2 NA TRBJ2-2 TRBV4-2 TGTGCCAGCAGCCAAGAAGAGCGGGAGACCGGGGAGCTGTTTTTT CASSQEERETGELFF
NA NA TRBJ2-5 TRBV4-2 TGTGCCAGCAGCCAAAGGGGGGGGCAGGCTCGGGAGACCCAGTACTTC CASSQRGGQARETQYF
TRBD2 NA TRBJ2-1 TRBV7-2 TGTGCCAGCAGCTTCGGCGGGGGGGAAAATGAGCAGTTCTTC CASSFGGGENEQFF
TRBD1 NA TRBJ2-5 TRBV5-1 TGCGCCAGCGGCCGGGACAGGGGGGAGACCCAGTACTTC CASGRDRGETQYF
TRBD2 NA TRBJ2-3 TRBV7-2 TGTGCCAGCAGCTTAGCTAGCGGGGGGAACACAGATACGCAGTATTTT CASSLASGGNTDTQYF
TRBD1 once TRBJ2-3 TRBV4-3 TGCGCCAGCAGCCAAACAGGGGAAAGTTCAGATACGCAGTATTTT CASSQTGESSDTQYF
NA NA TRBJ2-6 TRBV30 TGTGCCTGGAGTGCACGGGGTTACAGGGGTGGGAGGACTGGGGCCAACGTCCTGACTTTC CAWSARGYRGGRTGANVLTF
TRBD2 NA TRBJ2-7 TRBV5-5 TGTGCCAGCAGCTTCCCCGGGGGGGGCGACGAGCAGTACTTC CASSFPGGGDEQYF
TRBD1 NA TRBJ1-1 TRBV4-2 TGTGCCAGCAGCCAGGACAGGGGGCGATCCTGGATTACTGAAGCTTTCTTT CASSQDRGRSWITEAFF
TRBD1 once TRBJ2-1 TRBV4-3 TGCGCCAGCAGCTATCGGACAGGCGGTTACAATGAGCAGTTCTTC CASSYRTGGYNEQFF
TRBD1 NA TRBJ1-4 TRBV18 TGTGCCAGCTCACCCGGACAGGCCGCAACTAATGAAAAACTGTTTTTT CASSPGQAATNEKLFF
NA few TRBJ1-6 TRBV6-4 TGTGCCAGCAGCAGGGAAATAGTGGGTTCACCCCTCCACTTT CASSREIVGSPLHF
TRBD2 NA TRBJ2-5 TRBV5-4 TGTGCCAGCAGCCCGTCAGGGAAGCGGGGGTTGTACCAAGAGACCCAGTACTTC CASSPSGKRGLYQETQYF
TRBD1 NA TRBJ1-5 TRBV18 TGTGCCAGCTCACCACGACAGGGGGAAAGAGGCAATCAGCCCCAGCATTTT CASSPRQGERGNQPQHF
TRBD1 NA TRBJ1-5 TRBV2 TGTGCCAGCAGAGGGACAGGGGCCGCAGGGCCCCAGCATTTT CASRGTGAAGPQHF
TRBD1 NA TRBJ2-7 TRBV7-9 TGTGCCAGCAGCTCGACGACAGGGGCCTACGAGCAGTACTTC CASSSTTGAYEQYF
TRBD1 NA TRBJ2-5 TRBV19 TGTGCCAGTAGTACGATAGGGACAGGGAGGGAGACCCAGTACTTC CASSTIGTGRETQYF
NA NA TRBJ1-2 TRBV6-5 TGTGCCAGCAGTTACGGCGGGGCCTCCTTAACGATTGGCTACACCTTC CASSYGGASLTIGYTF
NA NA TRBJ1-2 TRBV7-2 TGTGCCAGCAGCTTCACCGGCTATGGCTACACCTTC CASSFTGYGYTF
NA NA TRBJ2-5 TRBV11-2 TGTGCCAGCAGCTTTTGGATGGAACTAGGAGAGACCCAGTACTTC CASSFWMELGETQYF
TRBD1 NA TRBJ1-5 TRBV5-1 TGCGCCAGCAGCCCTGAGGGGCAGGGGGACAATCAGCCCCAGCATTTT CASSPEGQGDNQPQHF
TRBD1 NA TRBJ1-1 TRBV5-5 TGTGCCAGCAGCCATCAGTTCGGACAGGGGACCACTGAAGCTTTCTTT CASSHQFGQGTTEAFF
NA NA TRBJ2-7 TRBV5-1 TGCGCCAGCAGCTTGGCCCCCAGCGGGCCGTCCTACGAGCAGTACTTC CASSLAPSGPSYEQYF
NA NA TRBJ1-6 TRBV5-6 TGTGCCAGTTCCAGACAGGAAATCTCCTATAATTCACCCCTCCACTTT CASSRQEISYNSPLHF
TRBD1 NA TRBJ2-7 TRBV30 TGTGCCTGGAGTCCAATCCACCTGCTTCGGGACAGGGCCTACGAGCAGTACTTC CAWSPIHLLRDRAYEQYF
TRBD2 NA TRBJ2-3 TRBV5-6 TGTGCCAGCAGCTTAATGGTCCCACTAGCGGGCATGACAGATACGCAGTATTTT CASSLMVPLAGMTDTQYF
NA NA TRBJ2-1 TRBV27 TGTGCCAGCAGTTTAGTAGTGGTGAGCTCCTACAATGAGCAGTTCTTC CASSLVVVSSYNEQFF
NA few TRBJ1-2 TRBV6-1 TGTGCCAGCAGTGAGGGACCGGAGGGGATTTACTATGGCTACACCTTC CASSEGPEGIYYGYTF
TRBD1 NA TRBJ1-2 TRBV12-5 TGTGCTAGTGGCCGGGACAGTCAACTAGTTTATGGCTACACCTTC CASGRDSQLVYGYTF